One sample yielded the 22 T cell receptor beta chains listed below, sequenced in a study of OX40 agonist ivuxolimab in advanced cancers. The repertoire was sequenced with immunoSEQ multiplex PCR; TCRdb's copy has only in-frame clones and lacks some. The sample includes over 65,000 clones, about 86% seen only once; the top ten take about 8%. The input for sequencing was CD4+ or CD8+ T cells sorted from blood, taken in a trial of the OX40 agonist ivuxolimab. Receptors were obtained from an adult with an advanced solid tumor such as melanoma, head and neck, liver or kidney cancer.

The J gene is TRBJ2-7, the V gene TRBV5-6; D gene ambiguous. V shed 1 base and J shed 7 bases, with 12 bases lying between them. Germline V gene sequence: CDR1 SGHDT, CDR2 YYEEEE. The CDR3 is made up of 13 amino acids. Here the CDR3 DNA reads TGTGCCAGCAGCTTGAATGGGATTCTTGAGCAGTACTTC. Translated, it gives CASSLNGILEQYF.

The chain is built from TRBV7-9 and TRBJ2-1; D ambiguous. This CDR3 spans 14 amino acids. CDR1 SEHNR and CDR2 FQNEAQ come from the germline V gene (reference sequence). The V end was cut by 5 bases, the J end by 2 bases, with 10 bases between. The CDR3 DNA reads as TGTGCCAGCAGCCCCCAAGGGACCTACAATGAGCAGTTCTTC. Amino acids: CASSPQGTYNEQFF.

This rearrangement joins TRBV28 to TRBJ1-3; 8 bases match TRBD1. Germline-derived CDR1 and CDR2 are MDHEN and SYDVKM. V dropped 6 bases and J dropped 5; count of bases not matched to a gene: 9. The CDR3 length is 15 residues. CDR3 in amino acids: CASRGDRTWRNTIYF. Written as DNA, the CDR3 is TGTGCCAGCAGGGGGGACAGGACCTGGAGAAACACCATATATTTT.

The V and J genes are TRBV28 and TRBJ1-4; the D gene is possibly TRBD1 (5 bases). Trimming left V 5 bases short and J 3 bases short, with 13 bases between. This CDR3 spans 15 amino acids. Germline loops: CDR1 MDHEN, CDR2 SYDVKM. The CDR3 sequence: CASSSPGGANEKLFF. The CDR3 DNA reads as TGTGCCAGCAGTAGTCCCGGGGGGGCTAATGAAAAACTGTTTTTT.

This clone has a count of ten or more. The CDR3 sequence: CASSPAVNYGYTF. In nucleotides, the CDR3 is TGTGCCAGCTCACCAGCGGTTAACTATGGCTACACCTTC. The chain is built from TRBV18 and TRBJ1-2; D gene ambiguous. Trimming took off 2 bases at V and 1 base at J, with 5 bases between the two ends. This CDR3 region has 13 residues. Germline-derived CDR1 and CDR2 are KGHSH and LQKENI. The variable domain in full, with the rest retrieved from reference TRBV18 and TRBJ1-2, is NAGVMQNPRHLVRRRGQEARLRCSPMKGHSHVYWYRQLPEEGLKFMVYLQKENIIDESGMPKERFSAEFPKEGPSILRIQQVVRGDSAAYFCASSPAVNYGYTFGSGTRLTVV.

This chain connects TRBV6-1 to TRBJ2-7, with a tentative D call TRBD1 (5 bases). V dropped 5 bases and J dropped 3 bases, with 8 bases sitting between them. Germline values: CDR1 MNHNS, CDR2 SASEGT. The CDR3 spans 12 residues. CDR3 sequence reads: CASSPQVYEQYF. For the CDR3, the DNA is TGTGCCAGCAGTCCACAGGTCTACGAGCAGTACTTC.

This clone has only one observation. The gene calls are TRBV2 and TRBJ2-1, with D possibly matching TRBD2 (5 bases). Germline lookup yields CDR1 SNHLY and CDR2 FYNNEI. Deletions cut 1 base from V and 6 bases from J, with 13 bases between. The CDR3 is 15 residues long. Here the CDR3 reads CASSEVGAVGNEQFF. CDR3 sequence (DNA): TGTGCCAGCAGTGAAGTGGGAGCCGTGGGCAATGAGCAGTTCTTC.

This clone came up once. The rearrangement joins TRBV18 to TRBJ2-1; TRBD2 matches at 8 bases. With V trimmed by 0 bases and J by 3 bases, 4 bases remained unmatched. The CDR3 covers 16 residues. Looked up from germline, CDR1 is KGHSH and CDR2 is LQKENI. DNA of the CDR3: TGTGCCAGCTCACCACCGACGGGGGGGCACTACAATGAGCAGTTCTTC. Translation: CASSPPTGGHYNEQFF.

This clone was seen just once. The chain employs TRBV7-6 and TRBJ2-1, with D possibly being TRBD2 (6 bases). V lost 0 bases and J lost 6, with 15 bases in between. Germline values: CDR1 SGHVS, CDR2 FNYEAQ. The CDR3 consists of 16 residues. The CDR3: CASSLALLAVSNEQFF. CDR3 in DNA: TGTGCCAGCAGCTTAGCCCTACTAGCAGTGAGCAATGAGCAGTTCTTC.

The gene calls are TRBV5-1 and TRBJ2-7; unclear D gene. With 3 bases removed from V and 3 bases from J, the gap between germline ends came to 16 bases. The length of the CDR3 is 15 residues. From germline, CDR1 is SGHRS and CDR2 YFSETQ. The CDR3 sequence: CASSWYTRSGYEQYF. DNA of the CDR3: TGCGCCAGCAGCTGGTACACCCGATCGGGCTACGAGCAGTACTTC.

A single count supports this clone. The rearrangement uses TRBV7-6 and TRBJ2-1; D tentatively reads TRBD1 or TRBD2 (5 bases each). V was cut by 8 bases and J by 12 bases, with 14 bases left in between. This CDR3 spans 11 amino acids. The germline gives CDR1 SGHVS, CDR2 FNYEAQ. CDR3 sequence: CASGTPVGQFF. CDR3 coding DNA: TGTGCCAGCGGGACCCCGGTAGGGCAGTTCTTC.

The chain recombines TRBV20-1 with TRBJ2-1; the D is unclear. V dropped 6 bases and J dropped 5 bases, with 8 bases sitting between them. Germline CDR1 DFQATT, CDR2 SNEGSKA (reference sequence). The length of the CDR3 is 11 residues. CDR3 in DNA: TGCAGTGCCACACCCGACAATGAGCAGTTCTTC. This translates into CSATPDNEQFF.

The CDR3 spells CASSVGREGWNSPLHF. In nucleotides, the CDR3 is TGTGCCAGCAGCGTAGGGAGAGAGGGTTGGAATTCACCCCTCCACTTT. The gene calls are TRBV9 and TRBJ1-6; no firm D call. Germline assignment: CDR1 SGDLS and CDR2 YYNGEE. Trimming cost V 0 bases and J 7 bases, with 14 bases left between them. The CDR3 sequence is 16 residues long.

V gene TRBV18 combines with J gene TRBJ1-1, with 11 bases aligning to TRBD1. V lost 6 bases, J lost 5 bases, and 5 bases stayed unmatched. The length of the CDR3 is 14 residues. Germline CDR1 KGHSH, CDR2 LQKENI. The chain's CDR3 is CASSMGTGGTEAFF. Here the CDR3 DNA reads TGTGCCAGCTCGATGGGGACAGGGGGAACTGAAGCTTTCTTT.

Here the CDR3 reads CASSSGGRQPQHF. The CDR3 DNA is TGTGCCAGCAGTTCAGGGGGCAGGCAGCCCCAGCATTTT. The rearrangement links TRBV25-1 to TRBJ1-5, with 8 bases aligning to TRBD1. Per germline, CDR1 MGHDK and CDR2 SYGVNS. CDR3 length: 13 amino acids. With V trimmed by 5 bases and J by 7 bases, 4 bases remained unmatched.

This chain joins TRBV6-6 and TRBJ1-3, with a tentative D call TRBD1 (5 bases). CDR1 is MNHNY, CDR2 SVGAGI, per germline (reference sequence). This CDR3 spans 16 amino acids. Trimming took 8 bases from V and 0 from J, leaving 17 bases between them. The CDR3 spells CASGGLLEASGNTIYF. DNA of the CDR3: TGTGCCAGCGGGGGACTGCTGGAGGCCTCTGGAAACACCATATATTTT.

The chain uses TRBV9 and TRBJ1-2; the D gene is possibly TRBD1 (6 bases). The CDR3 runs 16 residues. Trimming stripped 3 bases from V and 6 bases from J, with 21 bases between. From germline, CDR1 is SGDLS and CDR2 YYNGEE. The chain's CDR3 is CASSEGGTSVGDGYTF. The DNA of the CDR3 is TGTGCCAGCAGCGAGGGGGGTACCTCGGTGGGGGATGGCTACACCTTC.

The chain's CDR3 is CASSLGGLKNSPLHF. CDR3 bases: TGTGCCAGCAGCTTGGGGGGACTGAAAAATTCACCCCTCCACTTT. The chain employs TRBV5-4 and TRBJ1-6, with D possibly TRBD1 on 5 matching bases. V was pared by 0 bases and J by 7 bases, with 11 bases between. Germline CDR1 SGHNT, CDR2 YYREEE (reference sequence). The length of the CDR3 is 15 residues.

This sequence joins TRBV28 and TRBJ2-2; the D gene could be TRBD1 or TRBD2 (6 bases each). This CDR3 is built from 19 residues. Between the trimmed V and J ends, which lost 6 bases and 1 base, there was a span of 24 bases. Germline CDR1 is MDHEN and CDR2 is SYDVKM. The CDR3 bases are TGTGCCAGCAGCATTATGTGGGGGAGGTCAGGGGAGAACACCGGGGAGCTGTTTTTT. This gives the protein CASSIMWGRSGENTGELFF.

This rearrangement joins TRBV5-1 to TRBJ1-2; the match to TRBD1 covers 8 bases. This CDR3 region has 15 residues. V lost 3 bases, J lost 4 bases, and 8 bases stayed unmatched. Germline CDR1 is SGHRS and CDR2 is YFSETQ. The CDR3 region is CASSSGTGRAYGYTF. CDR3 coding DNA: TGCGCCAGCAGCTCGGGGACAGGACGGGCCTATGGCTACACCTTC.

This chain uses TRBV13 with TRBJ1-2; D is undetermined. Germline CDR1 PRHDT, CDR2 FYEKMQ (reference sequence). Trimming pared 5 bases from V and 0 bases from J, leaving 7 bases between. The CDR3 runs to 13 residues. CDR3 sequence: CASSLTANYGYTF. CDR3 in DNA: TGTGCCAGCAGCCTCACAGCTAACTATGGCTACACCTTC. The full variable domain, in which reference TRBV13 and TRBJ1-2 provide the parts outside the CDR3, is AAGVIQSPRHLIKEKRETATLKCYPIPRHDTVYWYQQGPGQDPQFLISFYEKMQSDKGSIPDRFSAQQFSDYHSELNMSSLELGDSALYFCASSLTANYGYTFGSGTRLTVV.

The chain couples TRBV6-6 to TRBJ1-1; D is possibly TRBD1 (5 bases). Germline V gene sequence: CDR1 MNHNY, CDR2 SVGAGI (reference sequence). The CDR3 sequence is 10 residues long. The CDR3 sequence: CGTQGTEAFF. The CDR3 nucleotides read TGTGGAACTCAGGGCACTGAAGCTTTCTTT.